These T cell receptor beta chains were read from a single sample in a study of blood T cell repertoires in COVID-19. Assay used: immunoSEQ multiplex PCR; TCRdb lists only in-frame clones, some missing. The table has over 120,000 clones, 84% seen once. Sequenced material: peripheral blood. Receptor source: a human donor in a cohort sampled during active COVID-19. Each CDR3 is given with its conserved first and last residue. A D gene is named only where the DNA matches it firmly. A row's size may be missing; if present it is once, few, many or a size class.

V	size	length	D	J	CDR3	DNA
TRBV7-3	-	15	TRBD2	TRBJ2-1	CASSPSGSQRNEQFF	TGTGCCAGCAGTCCAAGCGGGAGCCAGAGGAATGAGCAGTTCTTC
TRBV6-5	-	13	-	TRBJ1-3	CASCWSSGNTIYF	TGTGCCAGCTGCTGGAGCTCTGGAAACACCATATATTTT
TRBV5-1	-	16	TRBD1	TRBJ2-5	CASSPLGQGMQETQYF	TGCGCCAGCAGCCCCCTGGGACAGGGGATGCAAGAGACCCAGTACTTC
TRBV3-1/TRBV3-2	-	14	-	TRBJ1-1	CASSPPGRGTEAFF	TGTGCCAGCAGCCCCCCCGGCAGGGGCACTGAAGCTTTCTTT
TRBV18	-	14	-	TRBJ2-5	CASSRNTGEETQYF	TGTGCCAGCTCAAGAAACACGGGGGAAGAGACCCAGTACTTC
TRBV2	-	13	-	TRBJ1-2	CASSEAGNYGYTF	TGTGCCAGCAGTGAGGCAGGGAACTATGGCTACACCTTC
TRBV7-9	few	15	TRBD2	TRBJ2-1	CASSLRVAGDSEQFF	TGTGCCAGCAGCTTAAGAGTAGCGGGAGATAGTGAGCAGTTCTTC
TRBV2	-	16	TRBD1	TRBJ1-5	CASSLLNDRGDQPQHF	TGTGCCAGCAGTTTACTTAACGACAGGGGCGATCAGCCCCAGCATTTT
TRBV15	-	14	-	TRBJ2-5	CATSRGSFGETQYF	TGTGCCACCAGCAGAGGCTCTTTCGGGGAGACCCAGTACTTC
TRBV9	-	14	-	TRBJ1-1	CASSVGGVSTEAFF	TGTGCCAGCAGCGTAGGGGGGGTGAGCACTGAAGCTTTCTTT
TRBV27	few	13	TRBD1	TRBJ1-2	CASSSTGGRGYTF	TGTGCCAGCAGTTCTACAGGGGGCCGAGGCTACACCTTC
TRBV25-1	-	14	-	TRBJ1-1	CASSEYGEVYEAFF	TGTGCCAGCAGTGAATACGGGGAGGTATATGAAGCTTTCTTT
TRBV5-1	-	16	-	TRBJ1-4	CASSPGGIATNEKLFF	TGCGCCAGCAGCCCGGGGGGGATAGCAACTAATGAAAAACTGTTTTTT
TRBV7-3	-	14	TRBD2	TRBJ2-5	CASSLSGEGETQYF	TGTGCCAGCAGCCTAAGCGGGGAGGGGGAGACCCAGTACTTC
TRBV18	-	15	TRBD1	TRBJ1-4	CASSLGQETNEKLFF	TGTGCCAGCTCCCTGGGACAGGAAACTAATGAAAAACTGTTTTTT
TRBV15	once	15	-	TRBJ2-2	CATSRDRELTGELFF	TGTGCCACCAGCAGAGATCGGGAGTTAACCGGGGAGCTGTTTTTT
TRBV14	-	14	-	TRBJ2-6	CASSLTSGANVLTF	TGTGCCAGCAGCTTGACTTCTGGGGCCAACGTCCTGACTTTC
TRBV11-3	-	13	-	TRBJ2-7	CASSSGVWGEQYF	TGTGCCAGCAGTTCGGGAGTATGGGGCGAGCAGTACTTC
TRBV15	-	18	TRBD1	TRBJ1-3	CATSRETTDREAVDTIYF	TGTGCCACCAGCAGAGAGACCACCGACAGGGAGGCCGTGGACACCATATATTTT
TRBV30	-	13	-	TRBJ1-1	CAWSQGGDTEAFF	TGTGCCTGGAGCCAAGGAGGAGACACTGAAGCTTTCTTT
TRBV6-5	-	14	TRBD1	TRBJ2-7	CASSQDRGAGEQYF	TGTGCCAGCAGTCAGGACAGGGGGGCTGGTGAGCAGTACTTC
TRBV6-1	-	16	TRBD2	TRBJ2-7	CASSEKERGDWGEQYF	TGTGCCAGCAGTGAAAAGGAGCGGGGGGACTGGGGGGAGCAGTACTTC
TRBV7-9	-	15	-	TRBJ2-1	CASSPPGVAHNEQFF	TGTGCCAGCAGCCCCCCGGGAGTGGCCCATAATGAGCAGTTCTTC
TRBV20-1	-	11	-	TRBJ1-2	CSARLEGGYTF	TGCAGTGCTAGGTTGGAGGGTGGCTACACCTTC
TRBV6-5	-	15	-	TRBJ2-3	CASYLASTSTDTQYF	TGTGCCAGCTATCTAGCAAGTACTAGCACAGATACGCAGTATTTT
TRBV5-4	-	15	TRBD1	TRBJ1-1	CASSLEGTGVTEAFF	TGTGCCAGCAGCTTGGAGGGGACAGGGGTGACTGAAGCTTTCTTT
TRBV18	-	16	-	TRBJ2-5	CASSHPRGGQQETQYF	TGTGCCAGCTCCCACCCACGGGGTGGACAGCAAGAGACCCAGTACTTC
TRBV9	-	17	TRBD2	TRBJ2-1	CASIGLAGGRLGNEQFF	TGTGCCAGCATCGGACTAGCGGGAGGGCGTTTGGGGAATGAGCAGTTCTTC
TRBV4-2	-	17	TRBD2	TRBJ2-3	CASSPRTSGGATDTQYF	TGTGCCAGCAGCCCCCGGACTAGCGGGGGGGCCACAGATACGCAGTATTTT
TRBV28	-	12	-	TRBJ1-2	CASSLKGREMFF	TGTGCCAGCAGTTTAAAAGGGAGGGAAATGTTCTTC
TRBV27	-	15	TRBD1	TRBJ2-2	CASSLQGDHTGELFF	TGTGCCAGCAGTTTACAGGGGGATCACACCGGGGAGCTGTTTTTT
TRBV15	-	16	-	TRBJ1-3	CATSRTRTVSGNTIYF	TGTGCCACCAGCCGAACTCGGACAGTCTCTGGAAACACCATATATTTT
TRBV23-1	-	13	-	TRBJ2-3	CASSGLSPDTQYF	TGCGCCAGCAGTGGTCTTAGTCCAGATACGCAGTATTTT
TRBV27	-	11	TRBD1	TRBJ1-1	CASHRGTEAFF	TGTGCCAGCCACAGGGGGACTGAAGCTTTCTTT
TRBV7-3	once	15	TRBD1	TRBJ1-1	CASSLDGTGGTEAFF	TGTGCCAGCAGCTTGGATGGGACAGGGGGCACTGAAGCTTTCTTT
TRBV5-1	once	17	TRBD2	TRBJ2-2	CASSVEGLAENTGELFF	TGCGCCAGCAGCGTAGAGGGACTAGCGGAGAACACCGGGGAGCTGTTTTTT
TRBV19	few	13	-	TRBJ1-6	CASSGTYNSPLHF	TGTGCCAGTAGCGGTACCTATAATTCACCCCTCCACTTT
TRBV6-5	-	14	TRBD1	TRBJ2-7	CASRPGTDYYEQYF	TGTGCCAGCAGGCCCGGGACAGACTACTACGAGCAGTACTTC
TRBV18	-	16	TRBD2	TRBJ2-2	CASSRERGVNTGELFF	TGTGCCAGCTCACGAGAGCGGGGCGTTAACACCGGGGAGCTGTTTTTT
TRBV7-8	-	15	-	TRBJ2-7	CASSWGVDSSYEQYF	TGTGCCAGCAGCTGGGGGGTGGACTCATCCTACGAGCAGTACTTC
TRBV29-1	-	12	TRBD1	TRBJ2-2	CSVPQGAGELFF	TGCAGCGTGCCCCAGGGGGCCGGGGAGCTGTTTTTT
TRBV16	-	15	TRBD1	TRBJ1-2	CASSQLGQGSYGYTF	TGTGCCAGCAGCCAACTCGGACAGGGGAGCTATGGCTACACCTTC